These 21 T cell receptor beta chains originate from one sample sequenced in a study of T-cell memory formation after mild COVID-19. From the 5' RACE reads, TCRdb called clonotypes with MiXCR, one entry per CDR3 protein. The data show about 470,000 distinct CDR3 sequences, 20% to 25% seen once. Sequenced: PBMCs or a T cell subset sorted from them (not recorded which). The receptor source for this set is an adult woman who had mild COVID-19 (a few samples of this study predate the infection). Cell type and time point are not known.

The chain recombines TRBV7-2 with TRBJ2-1; D could derive from TRBD1 or TRBD2 (6 bases each). The CDR3 is 12 amino acids. Trimming removed 5 bases from V and 10 bases from J, with 12 bases in between. Germline V CDR1 and CDR2: SGHTA, FQGNSA. CDR3 DNA sequence: TGTGCCAGCAGCAAGGTGGGGGGCGAGCAGTTCTTC. This encodes CASSKVGGEQFF.

This clonotype appeared once. The chain links TRBV11-2 to TRBJ2-3; D not resolved. In germline, CDR1 is SGHAT, CDR2 FQNNGV. Trimming pared 2 bases from V and 7 bases from J, leaving 7 bases between. The CDR3 contains 12 residues. CDR3 DNA: TGTGCCAGCAGCTTAACCCCCTATACGCAGTATTTT. It encodes CASSLTPYTQYF.

This rearrangement joins TRBV25-1 to TRBJ1-2, with 7 bases matching TRBD1. The J segment lost 1 base and the V segment lost 0 bases, leaving 8 bases of the junction unmatched. CDR1 is MGHDK and CDR2 is SYGVNS in the germline V gene. This CDR3 contains 17 residues. CDR3 nucleotide sequence: TGTGCCAGCAGTGAATATGGCAGGGGGGCATTTAACTATGGCTACACCTTC. This translates into CASSEYGRGAFNYGYTF.

This clonotype was recorded many times. One end of the junction does not line up with germline, which may come from a read error. V usage is TRBV6-2 or TRBV6-3 and J usage is TRBJ2-4, with D possibly called TRBD1 or TRBD2 (5 bases each). The V gene's germline CDR1 is MNHEY and CDR2 SVGEGT. There are 13 residues in the CDR3. In DNA, the CDR3 is TGTGCCAGCAGTTACACCGGGACCGCCAGTCGGGTCTTC. The encoded protein is CASSYTGTASRVF.

The chain employs TRBV30 and TRBJ1-1, with no clear D. Germline lookup yields CDR1 GTSNPN and CDR2 SVGIG (reference sequence). There are 13 residues in the CDR3. Trimming shortened V by 0 bases and J by 2 bases, and 7 bases separated the two germline ends. In DNA, the CDR3 is TGTGCCTGGAGTGTACAAGTCAACACTGAAGCTTTCTTT. Its translation is CAWSVQVNTEAFF.

The rearrangement uses TRBV9 and TRBJ2-2; D is uncertain. V was clipped by 9 bases and J by 4 bases, with 16 bases between them. The CDR3 consists of 14 residues. Germline V lookup: CDR1 SGDLS, CDR2 YYNGEE. The CDR3 here is CAIRSCVGTGELFF. In DNA, the CDR3 is TGTGCCATTCGGTCCTGCGTTGGCACCGGGGAGCTGTTTTTT.

The chain recombines TRBV12-3 or TRBV12-4 with TRBJ2-6; TRBD1 or TRBD2 may be the D gene (6 bases each). This CDR3 spans 20 amino acids. V was cut by 6 bases and J by 0 bases, with 24 bases left in between. The CDR3 coding sequence is TGTGCCAGCAGCCCGGAGGGGGGCCAGGGCGCCATCTCTGGGGCCAACGTCCTGACTTTC. It translates to CASSPEGGQGAISGANVLTF.

The gene calls are TRBV7-9 and TRBJ2-1, with 10 bases matching TRBD2. The CDR3 has 15 residues. After removal of 3 bases from V and 5 bases from J, the junction contained 4 bases not matched to a gene. Germline V gene data show CDR1 as SEHNR and CDR2 as FQNEAQ (reference sequence). The CDR3: CASSFRLAGDNEQFF. The CDR3 DNA follows: TGTGCCAGCAGCTTCCGGCTAGCGGGGGACAATGAGCAGTTCTTC.

In its sample, this clonotype was seen a few times. The chain links TRBV29-1 to TRBJ2-5; weak D call: TRBD2 (6 bases). This CDR3 is 14 amino acids long. Looked up from germline, CDR1 is SQVTM and CDR2 is ANQGSEA. V was clipped by 4 bases and J by 5 bases, with 17 bases between them. CDR3 DNA sequence: TGCAGCGTTGTGAGTCCGGGAGAGCGGGAGACCCAGTACTTC. Translating it yields CSVVSPGERETQYF.

This chain connects TRBV12-3 or TRBV12-4 to TRBJ1-1; 7 bases map to TRBD1. With V trimmed by 5 bases and J by 3 bases, 9 bases remained unmatched. This CDR3 spans 15 amino acids. The CDR3 sequence: CASSPTGPLDTEAFF. The DNA for the CDR3 is TGTGCCAGCAGTCCGACAGGGCCCCTCGACACTGAAGCTTTCTTT.

The table lists this clonotype with a few counts. The chain has TRBV7-6 and TRBJ1-2; 7 bases are shared with TRBD1. This CDR3 comprises 14 residues. V dropped 4 bases and J dropped 7; count of bases not matched to a gene: 9. The germline gives CDR1 SGHVS, CDR2 FNYEAQ. The CDR3 is CASSSGTALAGYTF. Written as DNA, the CDR3 is TGTGCCAGCAGCTCCGGGACAGCTCTTGCTGGCTACACCTTC.

The chain uses TRBV20-1 and TRBJ2-1; TRBD2 aligns across 8 bases. The CDR3 totals 16 residues. From germline, CDR1 is DFQATT and CDR2 SNEGSKA (reference sequence). The trim removed 6 bases at V and 5 bases at J, leaving 15 bases unmatched. This chain's CDR3 is CSAGAGGPERNNEQFF. The CDR3 coding sequence is TGCAGTGCAGGGGCGGGGGGCCCCGAGAGAAACAATGAGCAGTTCTTC.

This clonotype was counted only a few times. The chain recombines TRBV6-5 with TRBJ1-2, with a tentative D call TRBD1 (5 bases). Germline V gene lookup returns CDR1 MNHEY and CDR2 SVGAGI. This CDR3 has 13 residues. The V and J ends lost 6 bases and 8 bases respectively, with 16 bases between them. CDR3 DNA: TGTGCCAGCAGGTCCCCGACCAGGGAAGGCTACACCTTC. This encodes CASRSPTREGYTF.

V usage is TRBV11-1 and J usage is TRBJ2-2, with no clear D. CDR1 is SGHAT and CDR2 is FQDESV in the germline V gene (reference sequence). The CDR3 totals 11 residues. Trimming left V 1 base short and J 8 bases short, with 2 bases between. CDR3 DNA sequence: TGTGCCAGCAGCTTAGAGGGGGAGCTGTTTTTT. It codes for CASSLEGELFF.

The J gene is TRBJ2-1, the V gene TRBV25-1; D possibly matches TRBD1 or TRBD2 (5 bases each). The CDR3 has 13 amino acids. The germline gives CDR1 MGHDK, CDR2 SYGVNS. V lost 3 bases, J lost 6 bases, and 9 bases lay in between. The CDR3 spells CASSESGSNEQFF. CDR3 nucleotides: TGTGCCAGCAGTGAGTCAGGGAGCAATGAGCAGTTCTTC. The whole variable domain, remainder taken from reference TRBV25-1 and TRBJ2-1, is EADIYQTPRYLVIGTGKKITLECSQTMGHDKMYWYQQDPGMELHLIHYSYGVNSTEKGDLSSESTVSRIRTEHFPLTLESARPSHTSQYLCASSESGSNEQFFGPGTRLTVL.

The chain uses TRBV12-3 or TRBV12-4 and TRBJ1-2; TRBD1 matches 8 bases. Losses at the gene ends were 5 bases for V and 5 bases for J; bases not matched to a gene: 4. CDR3 length equals 13 residues. The CDR3 DNA reads TGTGCCAGCAGTGTGACAGGGGTGTATGGCTACACCTTC. It codes for CASSVTGVYGYTF.

The V and J genes are TRBV2 and TRBJ2-1; D gene unclear. V lost 7 bases and J lost 7, with 14 bases in between. The germline CDR1 and CDR2 sequences are SNHLY and FYNNEI. The CDR3 runs to 13 residues. CDR3 sequence reads: CASIAPNWNEQFF. CDR3 DNA sequence: TGTGCCAGCATTGCACCAAATTGGAATGAGCAGTTCTTC.

The rearrangement joins TRBV6-5 to TRBJ2-1; the D gene is possibly TRBD1 (6 bases). The CDR3 totals 14 residues. Germline CDR1 reads MNHEY; CDR2 reads SVGAGI. Trimming removed 7 bases at V and 6 bases at J, with 16 bases between. CDR3 coding DNA: TGTGCCAGCATCCGAAGGGGGTCCCCCAATGAGCAGTTCTTC. This encodes CASIRRGSPNEQFF.

In its sample, this clonotype was seen a few times. The rearrangement uses TRBV12-3 or TRBV12-4 and TRBJ1-1; D ambiguous. The V end was cut by 4 bases, the J end by 3 bases, with 3 bases between. This CDR3 region has 11 residues. The CDR3 DNA sequence: TGTGCCAGCAGTTGGGACACTGAAGCTTTCTTT. It is translated as CASSWDTEAFF.

A few counts support this clonotype. V is TRBV27 and J is TRBJ2-7; a weak D match, TRBD2 (6 bases). Deletions cut 6 bases from V and 7 bases from J, with 19 bases between. Germline V gene data show CDR1 as MNHEY and CDR2 as SMNVEV (reference sequence). This CDR3 has 14 amino acids. The DNA for the CDR3 is TGTGCCAGCAGCTTGGGGGGAACGGGTGGGGAGCAGTACTTC. This encodes CASSLGGTGGEQYF.

This chain connects TRBV7-9 to TRBJ1-2; D gene uncertain. This CDR3 comprises 12 residues. The germline CDR1 and CDR2 sequences are SEHNR and FQNEAQ (reference sequence). V gave up 7 bases and J gave up 3 bases, with 9 bases separating them. CDR3 sequence: CASKSEYYGYTF. Here the CDR3 DNA reads TGTGCCAGCAAGTCGGAATACTATGGCTACACCTTC.